This TCR beta chain is drawn from a study of vaccination and CD4 T cells after COVID-19. TCRdb analysed the PCR reads with MiXCR anew, one entry per CDR3 protein. Among 12,000 to 15,000 distinct CDR3 sequences listed, 69% were seen once. CDR1 and CDR2 (germline): MDHEN, SYDVKM. The CDR3 is made up of 13 amino acids. Trimming cost V 8 bases and J 11 bases, with 19 bases left between them. A remark on this clonotype: No antigen is known for it.

Study findings and constraints: A relatively small number of convalescent patients were studied, and no early post-infection timepoints were included. Convalescent patients had a median roughly 86% of post-vaccine SARS-CoV-2-reactive clones that were detected only after vaccination, not before it.

The sample here was CD4+ T cells from blood, taken after SARS-CoV-2 vaccination. This sequence joins TRBV28 and TRBJ1-5; D is ambiguous. This TCR came from a human donor who had recovered from COVID-19. The CDR3 protein is CASRMASQGAQHF. The CDR3 nucleotides are TGTGCCAGCCGCATGGCGTCGCAAGGCGCCCAGCATTTT.